This T cell receptor (beta chain) was observed in a study of T-cell memory formation after mild COVID-19. General study findings and limits: Chiefly within CM and EM were the contracting CD4+ clones; CD8+ ones were within EMRA.

This clonotype was detected a few times. Antigen specificity is unknown. CDR3 size: 14 residues. Germline CDR1 and CDR2: SGHRS and YFSETQ. The ends were cut back, 2 bases at V and 4 bases at J, with 9 bases in the middle. TCRdb reanalysed the 5' RACE reads using MiXCR and keeps one entry per CDR3 protein. Of around 50,000 distinct CDR3 sequences in the sample, approximately 12% were seen once. The sequencing input was PBMCs or a T cell subset sorted from them (not recorded which). This sequence joins TRBV5-1 and TRBJ1-4, with D possibly TRBD1 on 6 matching bases. The sequence was obtained from a man aged 18 to 30 who had mild COVID-19 (a few samples of this study predate the infection). Cell type and time point are not known. The CDR3 spells CASSLGQINEKLFF. CDR3 DNA: TGCGCCAGCAGCTTAGGACAGATTAATGAAAAACTGTTTTTT.